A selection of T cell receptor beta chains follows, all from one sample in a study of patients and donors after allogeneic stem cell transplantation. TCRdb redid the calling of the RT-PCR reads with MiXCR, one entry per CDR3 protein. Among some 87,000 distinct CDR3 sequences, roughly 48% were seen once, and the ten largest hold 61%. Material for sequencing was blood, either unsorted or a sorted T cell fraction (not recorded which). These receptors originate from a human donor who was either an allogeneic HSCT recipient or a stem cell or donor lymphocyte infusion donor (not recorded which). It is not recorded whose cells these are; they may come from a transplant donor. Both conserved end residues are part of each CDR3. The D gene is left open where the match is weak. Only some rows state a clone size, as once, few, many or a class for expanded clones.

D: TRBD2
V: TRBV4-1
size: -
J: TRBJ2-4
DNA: TGCGCCAGCAGCCAAGGGGGACTAAACCTAGCCAAAAACATTCAGTACTTC
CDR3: CASSQGGLNLAKNIQYF

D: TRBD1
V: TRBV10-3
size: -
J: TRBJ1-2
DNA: TGTGCCATCAGATCTAGGGACAGGGATGGCTACACCTTC
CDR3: CAIRSRDRDGYTF

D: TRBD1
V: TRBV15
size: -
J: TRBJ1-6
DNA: TGTGCCACCAGCGCTCGGGACAGAAATAATTCACCCCTCCACTTT
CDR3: CATSARDRNNSPLHF

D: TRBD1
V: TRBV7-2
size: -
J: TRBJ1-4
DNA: TGTGCCAGCAGAAAGACAGGGACCGATGAAAAACTGTTTTTT
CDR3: CASRKTGTDEKLFF

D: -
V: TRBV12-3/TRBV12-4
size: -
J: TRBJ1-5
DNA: TGTGCCAGCAGCGAACAGGATAGCAATCAGCCCCAGCATTTT
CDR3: CASSEQDSNQPQHF

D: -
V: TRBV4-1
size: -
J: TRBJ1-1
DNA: TGCGCCAGCAGCCAACCACGGGAGACTGAAGCTTTCTTT
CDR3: CASSQPRETEAFF

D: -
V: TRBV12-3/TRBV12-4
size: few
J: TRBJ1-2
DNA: TGTGCCAGCAGTTTCCCCTGGACAGTTTATGGCTACACCTTC
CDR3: CASSFPWTVYGYTF

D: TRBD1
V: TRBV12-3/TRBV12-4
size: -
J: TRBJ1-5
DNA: TGTGCCAGCAGTTCCCCGGAAGGACAGGGATACCAGCCCCAGCATTTT
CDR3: CASSSPEGQGYQPQHF

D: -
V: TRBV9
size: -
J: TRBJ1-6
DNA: TGTGCCAGCAGCGGAGAGGCAGCCCATAATTCACCCCTCCACTTT
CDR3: CASSGEAAHNSPLHF

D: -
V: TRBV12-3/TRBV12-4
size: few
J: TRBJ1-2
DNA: TGTGCCAGCAGAAGGGACAATAACTATGGCTACACCTTC
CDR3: CASRRDNNYGYTF

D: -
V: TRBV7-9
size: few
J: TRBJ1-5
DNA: TGTGCCAGCAGCTTAGCGGAGGGGTTTCAGCCCCAGCATTTT
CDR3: CASSLAEGFQPQHF

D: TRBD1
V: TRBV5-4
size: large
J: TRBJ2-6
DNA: TGTGCCAGCACGGCCCCGACAGGGTCGGGCTCTGGGGCCAACGTCCTGACTTTC
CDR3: CASTAPTGSGSGANVLTF

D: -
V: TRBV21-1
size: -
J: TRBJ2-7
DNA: TGTGCCAGCAGCAAAGCCGCCTCCTACGAGCAGTACTTC
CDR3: CASSKAASYEQYF

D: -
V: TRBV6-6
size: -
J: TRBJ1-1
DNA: TGTGCCAGCAGTTCTGGGACGAGGAACACTGAAGCTTTCTTT
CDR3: CASSSGTRNTEAFF

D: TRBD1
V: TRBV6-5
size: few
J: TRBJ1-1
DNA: TGTGCCAGCAGTCACTCGGACAGGCTATCTGGCACTGAAGCTTTCTTT
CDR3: CASSHSDRLSGTEAFF

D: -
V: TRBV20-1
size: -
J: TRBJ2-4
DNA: TGCAGTGCTGGCGTGGACAACATAGCCAAAAACATTCAGTACTTC
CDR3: CSAGVDNIAKNIQYF

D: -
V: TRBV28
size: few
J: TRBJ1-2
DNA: TGTGCCAGCAGTTTTGGTTCGAGCGGACGGAACTATGGCTACACCTTC
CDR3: CASSFGSSGRNYGYTF

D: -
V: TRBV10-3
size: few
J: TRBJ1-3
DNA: TGTGCCATCAGTGACAGAAGAGAGGACACCATATATTTT
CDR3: CAISDRREDTIYF

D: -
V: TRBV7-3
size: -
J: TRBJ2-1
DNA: TGTGCCAGCAGCTTAAAGCCCGCGAGAGAGCAGTTCTTC
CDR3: CASSLKPAREQFF

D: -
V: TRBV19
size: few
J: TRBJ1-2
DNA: TGTGCCAGTAGTATAAAGCAGGAATTGGACTATGGCTACACCTTC
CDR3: CASSIKQELDYGYTF

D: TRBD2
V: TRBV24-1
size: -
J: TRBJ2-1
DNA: TGTGCCACCAGTGCTAGCGGAGATAACAATGAGCAGTTCTTC
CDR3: CATSASGDNNEQFF

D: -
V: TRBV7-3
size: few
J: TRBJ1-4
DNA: TGTGCCAGCAGCTTCGGCCCTGGCGGGTATAATGAAAAACTGTTTTTT
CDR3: CASSFGPGGYNEKLFF

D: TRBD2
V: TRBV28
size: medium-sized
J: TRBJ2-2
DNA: TGTGCCGGAGCCCGGACTAGCGCCACCGGGGAGCTGTTTTTT
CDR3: CAGARTSATGELFF

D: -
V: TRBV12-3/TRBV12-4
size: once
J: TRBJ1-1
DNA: TGTGCCAGCAGCCCGGAGCTGAACACTGAAGCCTTCTTT
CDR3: CASSPELNTEAFF

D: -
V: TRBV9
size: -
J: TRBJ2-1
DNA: TGTGCCAGCAGCCCCCCACCCCCTGCCAATGAGCAGTTCTTC
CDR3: CASSPPPPANEQFF

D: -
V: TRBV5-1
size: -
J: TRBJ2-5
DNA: TGCGCCAGCAGCCGCTCCCTCCCGACAGAGCAAGAGACCCAGTACTTC
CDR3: CASSRSLPTEQETQYF

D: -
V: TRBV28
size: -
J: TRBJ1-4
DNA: TGTGCCAGCCAGTTGGGTGGGAATGAAAAACTGTTTTTT
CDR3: CASQLGGNEKLFF

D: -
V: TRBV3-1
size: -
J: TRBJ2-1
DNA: TGTGCCAGCAGCCAGACCAGGGGAGATGAGCAGTTCTTC
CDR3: CASSQTRGDEQFF

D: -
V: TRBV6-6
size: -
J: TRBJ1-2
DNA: TGTGCCAGCAGTTACTCGGAATGGGAAAACTATGGCTACACCTTC
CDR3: CASSYSEWENYGYTF

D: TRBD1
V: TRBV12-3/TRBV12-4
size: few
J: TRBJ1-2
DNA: TGTGCCAGCAGTTTAGCACGATCACAGGGGGACTATGGCTACACCTTC
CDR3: CASSLARSQGDYGYTF

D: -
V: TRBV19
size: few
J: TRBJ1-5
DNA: TGTGCCAGTAGTCTACGGACAGGCAATCAGCCCCAGCATTTT
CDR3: CASSLRTGNQPQHF

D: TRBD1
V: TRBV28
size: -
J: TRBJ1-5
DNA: TGTGCCAGCAGACACGGGACAGATAGCAATCAGCCCCAGCATTTT
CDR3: CASRHGTDSNQPQHF

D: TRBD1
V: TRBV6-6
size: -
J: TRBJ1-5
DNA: TGTGCCAGCAGATCCGACAGGGCTAATCAGCCCCAGCATTTT
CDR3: CASRSDRANQPQHF

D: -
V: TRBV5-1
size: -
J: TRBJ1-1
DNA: TGCGCCAGCAGCCCACGCGGGGACGGAATCACCATGAACACTGAAGCTTTCTTT
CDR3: CASSPRGDGITMNTEAFF

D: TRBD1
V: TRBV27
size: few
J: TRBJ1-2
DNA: TGTGCCAGCAGTCCGGACAGGAACTATGGCTACACCTTC
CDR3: CASSPDRNYGYTF

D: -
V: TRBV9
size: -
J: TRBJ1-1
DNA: TGTGCCAGCAGCGCTCCGGGGACCTTGAACACTGAAGCTTTCTTT
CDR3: CASSAPGTLNTEAFF

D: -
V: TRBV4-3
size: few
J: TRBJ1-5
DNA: TGCGCCAGCAGCCAAGATATGGGGGGACTAAGCAATCAGCCCCAGCATTTT
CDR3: CASSQDMGGLSNQPQHF

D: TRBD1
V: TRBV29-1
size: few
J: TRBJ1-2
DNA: TGCAGCGGCGACAGGGGGGACTATGGCTACACCTTC
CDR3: CSGDRGDYGYTF

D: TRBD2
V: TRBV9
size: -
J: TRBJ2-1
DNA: TGTGCCAGCAGCGTATACCCTACTAGCGGGCCCAATGAGCAGTTCTTC
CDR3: CASSVYPTSGPNEQFF

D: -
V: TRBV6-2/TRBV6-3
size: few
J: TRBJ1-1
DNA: TGTGCCAGCAATCGGGAGCGATGGACTACGAACACTGAAGCTTTCTTT
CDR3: CASNRERWTTNTEAFF

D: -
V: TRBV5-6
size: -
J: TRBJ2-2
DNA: TGTGCCAGCAGCTTGGTGGCTACCGGGGAGCTGTTTTTT
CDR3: CASSLVATGELFF

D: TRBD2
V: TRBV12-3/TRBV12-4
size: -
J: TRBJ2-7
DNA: TGTGCCAGCAGTCCGCCGGGACTAGCCCTAAACGAGCAGTACTTC
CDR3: CASSPPGLALNEQYF

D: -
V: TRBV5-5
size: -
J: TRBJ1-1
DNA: TGTGCCAGCAGCTTCTCTGCGGTGAACACTGAAGCTTTCTTT
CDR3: CASSFSAVNTEAFF

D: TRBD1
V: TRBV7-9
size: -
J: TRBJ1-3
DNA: TGTGCCAGCAGCCGCCTCCGGGACAGGTCTACTTTCTCTGGAAACACCATATATTTT
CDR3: CASSRLRDRSTFSGNTIYF

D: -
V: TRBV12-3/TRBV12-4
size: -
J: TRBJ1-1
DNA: TGTGCCAGCAGTTTGTGGGGGCAAAACACTGAAGCTTTCTTT
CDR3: CASSLWGQNTEAFF

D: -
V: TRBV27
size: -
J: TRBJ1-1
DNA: TGTGCCAGCAGTTTAAGGCAGATGAACACTGAAGCTTTCTTT
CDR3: CASSLRQMNTEAFF

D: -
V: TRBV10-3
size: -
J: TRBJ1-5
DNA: TGTGCCATCAGTGACAGCGAGAGGGATCAGCCCCAGCATTTT
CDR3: CAISDSERDQPQHF

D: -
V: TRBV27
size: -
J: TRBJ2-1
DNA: TGTGCCAGCAGTTTGGATAGCTCCTACAATGAGCAGTTCTTC
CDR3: CASSLDSSYNEQFF

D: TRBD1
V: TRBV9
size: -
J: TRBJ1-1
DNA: TGTGCCAGCAGCGGAACCGGGACAGGGGGCACTGAAGCTTTCTTT
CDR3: CASSGTGTGGTEAFF

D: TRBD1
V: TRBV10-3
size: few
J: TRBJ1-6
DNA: TGTGCCATCGCCGAGAAGGGGGCTAATTCACCCCTCCACTTT
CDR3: CAIAEKGANSPLHF

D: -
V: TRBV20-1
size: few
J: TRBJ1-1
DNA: TGCAGTGCGAGGGAAGTATATGAACGCGCTGAAGCTTTCTTT
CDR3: CSAREVYERAEAFF

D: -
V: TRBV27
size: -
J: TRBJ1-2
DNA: TGTGCCAGCAGTTTATCCACTAACAGGGAAGGTGGCTACACCTTC
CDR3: CASSLSTNREGGYTF

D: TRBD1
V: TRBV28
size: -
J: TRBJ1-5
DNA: TGTGCCAGCAGCCCGACAGGGGTAAACAATCAGCCCCAGCATTTT
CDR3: CASSPTGVNNQPQHF